The rows below give T cell receptor beta chains drawn from one sample of a study of cytomegalovirus exposure and HLA in healthy donors. Measured with immunoSEQ multiplex PCR; TCRdb has only the in-frame clones, and not every one. The data hold under 200,000 clones, with 65% to 80% observed a single time. Sequenced sample: PBMCs. The receptors were gathered from a man aged 40-49 years in good health and CMV-seronegative. Each CDR3 is given with its conserved first and last residue. D genes are given only for firm matches. For some rows the clone size is stated as once, few or many, or as a class when expanded; others skip it.

j_call,v_call,d_call,cdr3_length,clone_size,cdr3_aa,cdr3_nt
TRBJ1-2,TRBV6-1,NA,13,NA,CASSPPGRDGYTF,TGTGCCAGCAGTCCCCCCGGGAGGGATGGCTACACCTTC
TRBJ2-1,TRBV19,NA,15,NA,CASSIDRGHYNEQFF,TGTGCCAGTAGTATAGATCGGGGACACTACAATGAGCAGTTCTTC
TRBJ2-7,TRBV6-1,TRBD1,13,NA,CASRGQGMYEQYF,TGTGCCAGCAGGGGACAGGGGATGTACGAGCAGTACTTC
TRBJ1-3,TRBV5-6,NA,14,NA,CASSLVGAGNTIYF,TGTGCCAGCAGCTTGGTTGGAGCTGGAAACACCATATATTTT
TRBJ2-2,TRBV6-4,TRBD2,17,once,CASRLLAVTENTGELFF,TGTGCCAGCAGGTTACTAGCGGTGACTGAGAACACCGGGGAGCTGTTTTTT
TRBJ1-5,TRBV29-1,TRBD1,13,NA,CSVATGSNQPQHF,TGCAGCGTTGCGACAGGGTCCAATCAGCCCCAGCATTTT
TRBJ1-5,TRBV15,NA,14,NA,CATSRAGPDQPQHF,TGTGCCACCAGCAGAGCAGGGCCGGATCAGCCCCAGCATTTT
TRBJ2-1,TRBV15,NA,17,NA,CATSRVLEAGRYNEQFF,TGTGCCACCAGCAGAGTGTTGGAGGCTGGGCGCTACAATGAGCAGTTCTTC
TRBJ2-7,TRBV9,TRBD1,15,NA,CASSVGRDSRYEQYF,TGTGCCAGCAGCGTGGGACGGGACAGCCGTTACGAGCAGTACTTC
TRBJ2-7,TRBV2,NA,13,NA,CASRPGPSYEQYF,TGTGCCAGCCGACCGGGTCCTTCCTACGAGCAGTACTTC
TRBJ2-7,TRBV5-1,TRBD1,15,NA,CASSLVGEGAHEQYF,TGCGCCAGCAGCTTGGTTGGTGAGGGGGCCCACGAGCAGTACTTC
TRBJ1-1,TRBV30,NA,13,once,CAWSRTANTEAFF,TGTGCCTGGAGTAGAACAGCGAACACTGAAGCTTTCTTT
TRBJ1-1,TRBV2,NA,13,once,CASSGGFNTEAFF,TGTGCCAGCAGCGGGGGGTTTAACACTGAAGCTTTCTTT